The text below deals with one TCR beta chain. Its antigen is still unknown. This sample stems from a study of cytomegalovirus exposure and HLA in healthy donors. Overall study findings and caveats: Most TCR sequences proved rare, with some public TCRs found in many donors.

Germline values: CDR1 MNHEY, CDR2 SVGAGI. The CDR3 extends over 16 amino acids. J gave up 8 bases and V 4 bases, and 11 bases lay outside the gene matches. 60 Vbeta and 13 Jbeta primers were used in PCR. TCRdb keeps only in-frame clones here, not all; method: immunoSEQ multiplex PCR. The sample records 170,000 or so clones, 75% to 90% being singletons. The sequencing sample was made of PBMCs. The chain carries TRBV6-5 and TRBJ2-2, with 9 bases that match TRBD2. The TCR originated in a man aged 30-40 years in good health and CMV-seropositive. The chain's CDR3 is CASSFIGGGASGELFF. In nucleotides, the CDR3 is TGTGCCAGCAGTTTTATTGGCGGGGGGGCCTCAGGGGAGCTGTTTTTT.